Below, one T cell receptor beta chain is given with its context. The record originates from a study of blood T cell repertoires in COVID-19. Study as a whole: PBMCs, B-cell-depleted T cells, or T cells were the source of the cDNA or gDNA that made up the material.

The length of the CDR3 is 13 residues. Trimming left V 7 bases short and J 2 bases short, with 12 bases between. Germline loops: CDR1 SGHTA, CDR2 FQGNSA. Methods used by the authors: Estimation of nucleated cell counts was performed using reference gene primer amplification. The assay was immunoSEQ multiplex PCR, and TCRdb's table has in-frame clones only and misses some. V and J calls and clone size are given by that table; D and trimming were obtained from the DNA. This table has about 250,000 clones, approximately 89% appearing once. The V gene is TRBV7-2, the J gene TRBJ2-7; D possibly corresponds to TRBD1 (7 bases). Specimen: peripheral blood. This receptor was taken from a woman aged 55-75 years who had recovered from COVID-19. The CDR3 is CASKGGQTYEQYF. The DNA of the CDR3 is TGTGCCAGCAAGGGGGGACAGACCTACGAGCAGTACTTC. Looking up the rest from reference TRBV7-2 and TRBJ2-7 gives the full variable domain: GAGVSQSPSNKVTEKGKDVELRCDPISGHTALYWYRQSLGQGLEFLIYFQGNSAPDKSGLPSDRFSAERTGGSVSTLTIQRTQQEDSAVYLCASKGGQTYEQYFGPGTRLTVT.